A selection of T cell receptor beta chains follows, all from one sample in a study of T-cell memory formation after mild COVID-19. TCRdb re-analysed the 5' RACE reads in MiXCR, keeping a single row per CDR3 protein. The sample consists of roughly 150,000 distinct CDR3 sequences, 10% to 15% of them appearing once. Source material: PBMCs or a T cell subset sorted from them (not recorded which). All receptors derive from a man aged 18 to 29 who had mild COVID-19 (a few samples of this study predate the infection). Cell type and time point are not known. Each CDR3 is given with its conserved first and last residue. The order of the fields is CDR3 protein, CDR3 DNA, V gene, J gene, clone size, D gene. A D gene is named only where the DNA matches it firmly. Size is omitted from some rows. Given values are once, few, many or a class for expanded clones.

CASSRLLGIQYF,TGTGCCAGCAGCCGCCTCCTCGGCATTCAGTACTTC,TRBV6-2/TRBV6-3,TRBJ2-4,.,.
CASSEPGGSYEQYF,TGTGCCAGCAGCGAGCCGGGGGGGTCCTACGAGCAGTACTTC,TRBV7-9,TRBJ2-7,few,TRBD2
CSGGPWGRADTQYF,TGCAGTGGGGGGCCGTGGGGTCGGGCAGATACGCAGTATTTT,TRBV20-1,TRBJ2-3,.,.
CASSPWERGEKLFF,TGCGCCAGCAGCCCTTGGGAGCGGGGTGAAAAACTGTTTTTT,TRBV4-1,TRBJ1-4,many,.
CASSLEGQSNQPQHF,TGTGCCAGCAGCCTCGAGGGGCAGAGCAATCAGCCCCAGCATTTT,TRBV12-3/TRBV12-4,TRBJ1-5,many,.
CASSLAGSQYSPLHF,TGCGCCAGCAGCTTGGCCGGGAGCCAGTATTCACCCCTCCACTTT,TRBV5-1,TRBJ1-6,few,.
CASGEGPFTDTQYF,TGCGCCAGCGGGGAGGGGCCGTTCACAGATACGCAGTATTTT,TRBV5-1,TRBJ2-3,.,TRBD2
CASSVGTGGLAFF,TGTGCCAGCAGCGTCGGTACAGGGGGGTTAGCTTTCTTT,TRBV9,TRBJ1-1,.,TRBD1
CASSSRVSQPQHF,TGTGCCAGCAGCTCCAGGGTTTCTCAGCCCCAGCATTTT,TRBV7-8,TRBJ1-5,.,.
CASQPPFPGNQPQHF,TGTGCCAGTCAACCTCCGTTTCCGGGCAATCAGCCCCAGCATTTT,TRBV19,TRBJ1-5,few,.
CATGRGGSLDTQYF,TGTGCCACCGGGCGGGGGGGATCCTTGGATACGCAGTATTTT,TRBV6-2/TRBV6-3,TRBJ2-3,few,TRBD2
CASSDRLAFF,TGTGCCAGCAGTGACAGACTAGCTTTCTTT,TRBV6-1,TRBJ1-1,few,.
CASSSRQGIQYF,TGTGCCAGCAGCAGCCGACAGGGAATTCAGTACTTC,TRBV7-2,TRBJ2-4,.,TRBD1
CAISEGRGSYGYTF,TGTGCCATCAGTGAGGGGCGGGGGAGCTATGGCTACACCTTC,TRBV10-3,TRBJ1-2,few,.
CASSKGLPSTDTQYF,TGCGCCAGCAGCAAGGGACTTCCTAGCACAGATACGCAGTATTTT,TRBV5-1,TRBJ2-3,.,.
CASSWGGGQETQYF,TGCGCCAGCAGCTGGGGCGGGGGGCAAGAGACCCAGTACTTC,TRBV5-1,TRBJ2-5,.,TRBD2
CSSTGEVENEKLFF,TGCAGTTCCACAGGGGAGGTCGAGAATGAAAAACTGTTTTTT,TRBV20-1,TRBJ1-4,few,TRBD1
CASSKNLGYEQYF,TGTGCCAGCAGCAAAAACCTGGGGTACGAGCAGTACTTC,TRBV6-5,TRBJ2-7,few,.
CASSPVLQGSSEAFF,TGCGCCAGCAGCCCCGTCTTACAGGGTTCATCTGAAGCTTTCTTT,TRBV5-1,TRBJ1-1,.,.
CATSGGWTGELFF,TGTGCCACGAGTGGGGGATGGACCGGGGAGCTGTTTTTT,TRBV24-1,TRBJ2-2,.,.
CASRTTGGGGTSETQYF,TGTGCCAGCAGGACCACAGGGGGAGGTGGCACCTCAGAGACCCAGTACTTC,TRBV7-9,TRBJ2-5,few,TRBD1
CASNGLGSNEQFF,TGTGCCAGCAACGGACTCGGTTCCAATGAGCAGTTCTTC,TRBV6-2/TRBV6-3,TRBJ2-1,.,.
CSASGTSGTYEQFF,TGCAGCGCCTCAGGGACTAGCGGAACGTATGAGCAGTTCTTC,TRBV29-1,TRBJ2-1,.,TRBD2
CASSVTGFGELFF,TGTGCCAGCAGCGTCACAGGGTTCGGGGAGCTGTTTTTT,TRBV11-1,TRBJ2-2,few,.
CASSLEWTGNTGELFF,TGCGCCAGCAGCTTGGAATGGACAGGGAACACCGGGGAGCTGTTTTTT,TRBV5-1,TRBJ2-2,few,TRBD1
CSARGGSNQPQHF,TGCAGTGCGAGGGGGGGAAGCAATCAGCCCCAGCATTTT,TRBV20-1,TRBJ1-5,many,.
CASREFKPGRNTEAFF,TGCGCCAGCAGGGAATTCAAACCAGGGAGGAACACTGAAGCTTTCTTT,TRBV4-3,TRBJ1-1,.,.
CASSLLSNQPQHF,TGTGCCAGCAGCTTGCTAAGCAATCAGCCCCAGCATTTT,TRBV7-2,TRBJ1-5,many,.
CAISDSGDDIRGYTF,TGTGCCATCAGTGACTCAGGGGACGACATTCGGGGCTACACCTTC,TRBV10-3,TRBJ1-2,many,.